This T cell receptor beta chain was recorded in a study of T cell repertoires in cytomegalovirus infection. Study information: Use of recently identified HLA-C-restricted and well-studied HLA-B-restricted CMV epitopes was part of the study. An indication of both CMV infection and matching HLA type came from public TCR beta signatures. Whole-study results and caveats: The ex vivo response showed dominance by HLA-C-restricted CMV-specific TCR beta clonotypes. Adding up the frequency of public TCR beta families identified people who carried CMV plus the relevant HLA.

This clonotype has at least ten counts. Its matching antigen is unknown. Germline V CDR1 and CDR2: MGHRA, YSYEKL. Trimming took 0 bases from V and 9 from J; bases not matched to a gene: 10. The CDR3 extends over 17 amino acids. TCRdb redid the calling of the reads with MiXCR, one entry per CDR3 protein. The data hold around 95,000 distinct CDR3 sequences, with around 32% observed a single time. The sample was CD8+ T cells from cultured PBMCs, taken from culture after CMV antigen stimulation. The clonotype originates from a human donor in good health (CMV status not recorded). Some clones in this sample may be carry-over from other donors' samples. The chain couples TRBV4-1 to TRBJ2-1; 11 bases fit TRBD2. As DNA, the CDR3 is TGCGCCAGCAGCCAAGAAGAGGTAGCGGGGGGGCATGCTGAGCAGTTCTTC. Protein: CASSQEEVAGGHAEQFF.